These T cell receptor beta chains were read from a single sample in a study of T cell repertoires in cytomegalovirus infection. Using its own MiXCR run on the reads, TCRdb lists one record per CDR3 protein. The sample carries approximately 990,000 distinct CDR3 sequences, roughly 30% recorded once. These receptors are not linked to any known antigen. The input for sequencing was cultured CD8+ T cells from PBMCs, taken from culture after CMV antigen stimulation. Receptor source: a human donor in good health (CMV status not recorded). Some clones in this sample may be carry-over from other donors' samples. Each CDR3 is given with its conserved first and last residue. The D gene is left open where the match is weak. Part of the rows lack a size; the others show once, few, many or a class for expanded clones.

d_call j_call v_call clone_size cdr3_nt cdr3_aa
TRBD1 TRBJ1-1 TRBV5-1 few TGCGCCAGCAGCTTAGACAGGGGGATTAATGGGAACACTGAAGCTTTCTTT CASSLDRGINGNTEAFF
TRBD2 TRBJ2-1 TRBV7-9 NA TGTGCCAGCAGCTTAGCGGGCCCTTTAAGCGGGGGGGCGTTTCCCCACAATGAGCAGTTCTTC CASSLAGPLSGGAFPHNEQFF
TRBD1 TRBJ1-4 TRBV13 NA TGTGCCAACAGCTTCGGACAGGGTGGAACTAATGAAAAACTGTTTTTT CANSFGQGGTNEKLFF
NA TRBJ2-1 TRBV27 few TGTGCCAGCAGCCATGTGGTAGGGTATAATGAGCAGTTCTTC CASSHVVGYNEQFF
NA TRBJ1-5 TRBV5-1 NA TGCGCCAGCAGCTTTACCCTGGGGGGGATTCAGCCCCAGCATTTT CASSFTLGGIQPQHF
TRBD2 TRBJ2-5 TRBV7-2 many TGTGCCAGCAGCAAGACTAGCGGGGCAGGGGAGACCCAGTACTTC CASSKTSGAGETQYF
TRBD1 TRBJ1-1 TRBV4-1 NA TGCGCCAGCAGCCAAGATCGACAGGGAACAACTGAAGCTTTCTTT CASSQDRQGTTEAFF
NA TRBJ2-1 TRBV5-1 few TGCGCCAGCAGCTTGGACTATTCGGGGGTCGATGGAACCTCCTACAATGAGCAGTTCTTC CASSLDYSGVDGTSYNEQFF
TRBD1 TRBJ1-2 TRBV29-1 NA TGCAGCGTTGAATCAGGGGGCTTCGTCTATGGCTACACCTTC CSVESGGFVYGYTF
TRBD2 TRBJ2-1 TRBV2 NA TGTGCCAGCAGAGCGGGGTTCTCCTACAATGAGCAGTTCTTC CASRAGFSYNEQFF
NA TRBJ2-7 TRBV27 many TGTGCCAGCAGCTTAGGTCGGGGCCCCTACGAGCAGTACTTC CASSLGRGPYEQYF
NA TRBJ1-2 TRBV2 NA TGTGCCTCATACCCCGACCTCGAGTGGGTCTACACCTTC CASYPDLEWVYTF
NA TRBJ2-5 TRBV28 few TGTGCCAGCAGCCCCGGGACGCGCAAGGGAGAGACCCAGTACTTC CASSPGTRKGETQYF
TRBD2 TRBJ2-6 TRBV7-2 many TGTGCCAGCAGCGCCCCCCAAGCGGGGGGGCCCGGGGCCAACGTCCTGACTTTC CASSAPQAGGPGANVLTF
NA TRBJ2-2 TRBV6-5 NA TGTGCCAGCAGTAACGGATACAACACCGGGGAGCTGTTTTTT CASSNGYNTGELFF
NA TRBJ2-7 TRBV25-1 many TGTGCCAGCAGTGACCATGACAGTCGGTACGAGCAGTACTTC CASSDHDSRYEQYF
NA TRBJ1-4 TRBV4-1 NA TGCGCCAGCAGCCCGGATGGAGGCGGCTATGAAAAACTGTTTTTT CASSPDGGGYEKLFF
NA TRBJ2-5 TRBV6-2/TRBV6-3 NA TGTGCCAGCAGTTACACGGACAAATCGTACCAAGAGACCCAGTACTTC CASSYTDKSYQETQYF
NA TRBJ2-3 TRBV12-3/TRBV12-4 NA TGTGCCAGCAGACCCAGGGGGGGCACAGATACGCAGTATTTT CASRPRGGTDTQYF
NA TRBJ1-4 TRBV7-6 NA TGTGCCAGCAGCTTAGCAGGGCATTTGGGCGAAAAACTGTTTTTT CASSLAGHLGEKLFF
NA TRBJ1-2 TRBV29-1 NA TGCAGCGTTGAGCCAAAGGGGTCGGACTATGGCTACACCTTC CSVEPKGSDYGYTF
NA TRBJ2-1 TRBV7-9 NA TGTGCCAGCAGCTCGACCTACTACAATGAGCAGTTCTTC CASSSTYYNEQFF
NA TRBJ2-5 TRBV25-1 NA TGTGCCAGCAGTGAATGGGGTGGAGGGACCCAAGAGACCCAGTACTTC CASSEWGGGTQETQYF
NA TRBJ2-5 TRBV12-3/TRBV12-4 NA TGTGCCAGCAGAGGGGGGTCGGAGACCCAGTACTTC CASRGGSETQYF
NA TRBJ2-2 TRBV10-3 NA TGTGCCATCAGTGAGGACAGAGCTTACCACGGGGAGCTGTTTTTT CAISEDRAYHGELFF
NA TRBJ1-2 TRBV7-6 NA TGTGCCAGCAGCCTGACAAGGGAAAACTATGGCTACACCTTC CASSLTRENYGYTF
NA TRBJ1-5 TRBV19 few TGTGCCAGTAGTTGGACAACTCGGGCGAATCAGCCCCAGCATTTT CASSWTTRANQPQHF
TRBD2 TRBJ2-1 TRBV7-6 few TGTGCCAGCAGCTTAGGGGAGGGGAATGAGCAGTTCTTC CASSLGEGNEQFF
NA TRBJ1-1 TRBV10-2 NA TGCGCCAGCACTCGGGGGCCGAACACTGAAGCTTTCTTT CASTRGPNTEAFF
NA TRBJ2-5 TRBV6-2/TRBV6-3 NA TGTGCCAGCAGTCCAAGACAACAAGAGACCCAGTACTTC CASSPRQQETQYF
TRBD2 TRBJ2-3 TRBV5-1 NA TGCGCCAGCAGCTTGAGGCTAGCGGGGATTTCAGATACGCAGTATTTT CASSLRLAGISDTQYF
TRBD1 TRBJ2-1 TRBV11-2 NA TGTGCCAGCAGCTTCGGGGGACAGGGCGAGTTCAATGAGCAGTTCTTC CASSFGGQGEFNEQFF
NA TRBJ1-2 TRBV19 NA TGTGCCAGTGCATTAGGGTTTGGCTACACCTTC CASALGFGYTF
NA TRBJ1-3 TRBV7-4 NA TGTGCCAGCAGCTTAGCGAACACCATATATTTT CASSLANTIYF
NA TRBJ2-2 TRBV2 NA TGTGCCAGCAGTGATAGACTAGTCCGGCCGGCCGGGGAGCTGTTTTTT CASSDRLVRPAGELFF
NA TRBJ2-1 TRBV24-1 NA TGTGCCACCAGTGACATGAGCACCAGGGAGCAGTTCTTC CATSDMSTREQFF
NA TRBJ1-1 TRBV12-3/TRBV12-4 many TGTGCCAGCACCTTGGGACTCTTGAACACTGAAGCTTTCTTT CASTLGLLNTEAFF
NA TRBJ2-7 TRBV19 NA TGTGCCAGTAGTACTAAGGCCCGATACGAGCAGTACTTC CASSTKARYEQYF
NA TRBJ2-2 TRBV27 NA TGTGCCAGCACCGAAGGAAAAGGGTACACCGGGGAGCTGTTTTTT CASTEGKGYTGELFF
TRBD1 TRBJ1-4 TRBV7-3 NA TGTGCCAGCAGCCGGGTACCGGGACAGGGGGCGCGGAGGACTAATGAAAAACTGTTTTTT CASSRVPGQGARRTNEKLFF
NA TRBJ2-7 TRBV27 NA TGTGCCAGCAGTATAGGACAGAAATACGAGCAGTACTTC CASSIGQKYEQYF